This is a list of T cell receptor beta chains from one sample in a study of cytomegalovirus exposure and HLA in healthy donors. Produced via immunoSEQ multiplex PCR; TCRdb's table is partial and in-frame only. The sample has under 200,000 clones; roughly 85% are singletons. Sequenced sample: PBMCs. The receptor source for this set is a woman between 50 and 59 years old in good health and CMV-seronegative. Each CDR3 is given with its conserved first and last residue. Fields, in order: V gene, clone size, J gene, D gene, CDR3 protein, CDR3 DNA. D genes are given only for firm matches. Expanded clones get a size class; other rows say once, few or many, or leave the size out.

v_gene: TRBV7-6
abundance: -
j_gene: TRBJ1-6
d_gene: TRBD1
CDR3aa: CASSPGQVNSPLHF
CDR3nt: TGTGCCAGCAGCCCGGGACAGGTCAATTCACCCCTCCACTTT

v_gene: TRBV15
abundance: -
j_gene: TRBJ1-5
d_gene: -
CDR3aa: CATSRVPWGGGDQPQHF
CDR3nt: TGTGCCACCAGCAGAGTCCCGTGGGGAGGTGGGGATCAGCCCCAGCATTTT

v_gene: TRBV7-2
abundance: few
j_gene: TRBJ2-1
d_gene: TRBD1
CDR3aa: CASSLDGTWTGYNEQFF
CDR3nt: TGTGCCAGCAGCTTAGACGGGACTTGGACAGGGTACAATGAGCAGTTCTTC

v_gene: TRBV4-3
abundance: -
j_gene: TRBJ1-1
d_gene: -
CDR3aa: CASSHSLGGVTEAFF
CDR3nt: TGCGCCAGCAGCCACTCCTTGGGGGGGGTGACTGAAGCTTTCTTT

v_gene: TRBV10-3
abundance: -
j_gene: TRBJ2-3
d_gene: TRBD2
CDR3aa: CAISESGSGVYTDTQYF
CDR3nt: TGTGCCATCAGTGAGTCTGGTAGCGGGGTTTACACAGATACGCAGTATTTT

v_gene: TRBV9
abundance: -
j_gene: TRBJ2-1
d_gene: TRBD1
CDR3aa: CASSPRQGRHNEQLF
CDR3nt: TGTGCCAGCAGCCCTCGACAGGGTAGGCACAATGAGCAGCTCTTC

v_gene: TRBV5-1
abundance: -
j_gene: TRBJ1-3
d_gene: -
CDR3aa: CASSLFSLGQGGRNTIYF
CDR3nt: TGCGCCAGCAGCTTGTTTTCTCTAGGCCAGGGCGGAAGAAACACCATATATTTT

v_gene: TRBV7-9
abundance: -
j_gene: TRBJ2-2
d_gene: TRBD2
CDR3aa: CASSPRTSFNTGELFF
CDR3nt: TGTGCCAGCAGCCCTCGGACTAGTTTTAACACCGGGGAGCTGTTTTTT

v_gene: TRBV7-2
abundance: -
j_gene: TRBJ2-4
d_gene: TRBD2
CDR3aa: CASSLSGRRGQQAKNIQYF
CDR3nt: TGTGCCAGCAGCCTTAGCGGGAGGCGTGGTCAGCAGGCCAAAAACATTCAGTACTTC

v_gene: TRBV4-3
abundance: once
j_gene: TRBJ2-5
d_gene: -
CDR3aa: CASSRRVEETQYF
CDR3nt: TGCGCCAGCAGCCGCAGGGTAGAAGAGACCCAGTACTTC

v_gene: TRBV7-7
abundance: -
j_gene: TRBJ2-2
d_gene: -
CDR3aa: CASSLFSVVAGNTGELFF
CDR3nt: TGTGCCAGCAGCTTATTTTCGGTTGTGGCAGGGAACACCGGGGAGCTGTTTTTT

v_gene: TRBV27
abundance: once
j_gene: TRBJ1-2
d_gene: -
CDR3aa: CAGPGGRDFNYGYTF
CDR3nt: TGTGCCGGTCCGGGGGGGAGGGACTTTAACTATGGCTACACCTTC

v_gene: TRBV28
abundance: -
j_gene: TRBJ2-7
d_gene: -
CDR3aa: CASSPGSSYEQYF
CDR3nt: TGTGCCAGCAGCCCCGGGAGCTCCTACGAGCAGTACTTC

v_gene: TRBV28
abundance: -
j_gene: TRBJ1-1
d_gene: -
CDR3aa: CASSSGQSYNTEAFF
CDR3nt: TGTGCCAGCAGCTCAGGACAGTCCTATAACACTGAAGCTTTCTTT

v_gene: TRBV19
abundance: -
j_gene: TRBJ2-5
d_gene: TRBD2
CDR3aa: CASSAGTSGSPPLWETQYF
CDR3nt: TGTGCCAGTAGCGCAGGGACTAGCGGGAGCCCCCCACTGTGGGAGACCCAGTACTTC

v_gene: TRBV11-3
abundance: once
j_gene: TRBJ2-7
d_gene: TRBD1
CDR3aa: CASSPGQGDHEQYF
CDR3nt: TGTGCCAGCAGTCCGGGACAGGGGGACCACGAGCAGTACTTC

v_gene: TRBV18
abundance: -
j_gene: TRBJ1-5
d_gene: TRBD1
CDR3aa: CASSPNRAGGLGNQPQHF
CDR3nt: TGTGCCAGCTCACCAAATAGGGCAGGGGGCTTAGGCAATCAGCCCCAGCATTTT

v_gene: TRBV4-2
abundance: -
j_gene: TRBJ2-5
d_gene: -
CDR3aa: CASSQEFGGGLQETQYF
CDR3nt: TGTGCCAGCAGCCAAGAGTTCGGCGGAGGGCTCCAAGAGACCCAGTACTTC

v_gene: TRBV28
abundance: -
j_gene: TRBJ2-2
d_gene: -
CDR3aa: CASSGRNTGELFF
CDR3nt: TGTGCCAGCAGTGGCAGGAACACCGGGGAGCTGTTTTTT

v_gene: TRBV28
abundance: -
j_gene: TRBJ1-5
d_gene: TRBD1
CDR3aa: CASIRRTGSPNQPQHF
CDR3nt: TGTGCCAGCATACGTAGGACAGGGTCCCCCAATCAGCCCCAGCATTTT

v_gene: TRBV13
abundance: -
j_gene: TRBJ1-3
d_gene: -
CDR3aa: CASCEGTPSSGNTIYF
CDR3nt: TGTGCCAGCTGCGAAGGGACTCCGAGCTCTGGAAACACCATATATTTT

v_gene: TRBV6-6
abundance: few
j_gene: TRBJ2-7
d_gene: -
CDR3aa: CASSPSYEQYF
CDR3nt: TGTGCCAGCAGTCCCTCTTACGAGCAGTACTTC

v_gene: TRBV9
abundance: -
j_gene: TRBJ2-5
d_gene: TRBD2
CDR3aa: CASSVGGRRRETQYF
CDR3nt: TGTGCCAGCAGCGTAGGCGGGAGGAGGCGAGAGACCCAGTACTTC

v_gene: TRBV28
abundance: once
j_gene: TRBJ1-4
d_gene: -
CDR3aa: CASSLPQTGINEKLFF
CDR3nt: TGTGCCAGCAGTTTACCCCAGACAGGAATTAATGAAAAACTGTTTTTT

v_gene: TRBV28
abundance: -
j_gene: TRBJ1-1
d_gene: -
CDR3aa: CASSSVSGVGAFF
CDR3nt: TGTGCCAGCAGTAGCGTCTCCGGGGTAGGAGCTTTCTTT

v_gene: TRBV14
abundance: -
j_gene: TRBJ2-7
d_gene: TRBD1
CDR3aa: CASSHLGTGHEQYF
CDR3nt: TGTGCCAGCAGCCACCTCGGGACAGGCCACGAGCAGTACTTC

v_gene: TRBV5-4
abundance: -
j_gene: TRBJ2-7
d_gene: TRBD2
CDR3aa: CASSSRLAGDYEQYF
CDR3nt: TGTGCCAGCAGTTCGAGACTAGCGGGAGACTACGAGCAGTACTTC

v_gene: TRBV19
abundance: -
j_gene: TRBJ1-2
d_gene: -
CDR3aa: CASSIGTPPRWGYTF
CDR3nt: TGTGCCAGTAGTATTGGGACTCCCCCGCGATGGGGCTACACCTTC

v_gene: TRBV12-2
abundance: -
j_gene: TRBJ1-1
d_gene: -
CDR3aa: CASRLVSGQGSRYTEAFF
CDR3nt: TGTGCAAGTCGCTTAGTTTCGGGACAGGGGTCTAGGTACACTGAAGCTTTCTTT

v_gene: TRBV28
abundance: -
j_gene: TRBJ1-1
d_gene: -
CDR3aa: CASSPPGRYEDTEAFF
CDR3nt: TGTGCCAGCAGTCCCCCAGGGCGATATGAGGACACTGAAGCTTTCTTT

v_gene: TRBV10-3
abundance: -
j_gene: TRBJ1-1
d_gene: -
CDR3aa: CAISTGYGTEAFF
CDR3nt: TGTGCCATCAGTACAGGGTACGGCACTGAAGCTTTCTTT

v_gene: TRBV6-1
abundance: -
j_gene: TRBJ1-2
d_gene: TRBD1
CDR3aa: CASSPLPGQGSGYTF
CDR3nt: TGTGCCAGCAGCCCTTTACCGGGACAGGGTAGTGGCTACACCTTC

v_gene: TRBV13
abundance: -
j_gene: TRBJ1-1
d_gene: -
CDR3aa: CASSLAGVGQNTEAFF
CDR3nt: TGTGCCAGCAGCTTAGCGGGGGTAGGCCAAAACACTGAAGCTTTCTTT

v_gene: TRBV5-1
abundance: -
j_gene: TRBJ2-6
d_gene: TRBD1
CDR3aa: CASSVGQFPSSGANVLTF
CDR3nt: TGCGCCAGCAGCGTGGGACAGTTTCCAAGCTCTGGGGCCAACGTCCTGACTTTC

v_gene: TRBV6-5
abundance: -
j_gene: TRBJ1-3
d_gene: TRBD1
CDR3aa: CASSYSSGGQGNTIYF
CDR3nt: TGTGCCAGCAGTTACTCGTCAGGGGGCCAAGGAAACACCATATATTTT

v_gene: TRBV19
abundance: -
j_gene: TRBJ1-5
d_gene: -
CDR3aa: CASILTGETNQPQHF
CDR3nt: TGTGCCAGTATTTTGACGGGGGAGACCAATCAGCCCCAGCATTTT

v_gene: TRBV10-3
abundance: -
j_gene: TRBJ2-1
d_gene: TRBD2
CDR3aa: CAISPGLAVYNEQFF
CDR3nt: TGTGCCATCAGTCCGGGACTAGCGGTCTACAATGAGCAGTTCTTC

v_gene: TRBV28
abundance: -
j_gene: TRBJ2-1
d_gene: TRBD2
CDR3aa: CASSFTAGGLEQFF
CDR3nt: TGTGCCAGCAGTTTCACAGCGGGAGGGTTAGAGCAGTTCTTC

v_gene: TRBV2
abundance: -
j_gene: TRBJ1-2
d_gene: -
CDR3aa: CASSDGGAYWGENYGYTF
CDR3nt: TGTGCCAGCAGTGATGGGGGCGCATATTGGGGAGAGAACTATGGCTACACCTTC

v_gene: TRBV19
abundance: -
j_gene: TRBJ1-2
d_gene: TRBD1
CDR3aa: CASSTGQGVNHELNYGYTF
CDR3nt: TGTGCCAGTAGTACGGGACAGGGTGTGAACCACGAACTAAACTATGGCTACACCTTC

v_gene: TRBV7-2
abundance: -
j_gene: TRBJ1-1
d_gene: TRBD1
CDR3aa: CASSTQGAGAFF
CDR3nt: TGTGCCAGCAGCACCCAGGGGGCTGGAGCTTTCTTT

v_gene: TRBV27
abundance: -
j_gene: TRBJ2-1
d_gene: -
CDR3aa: CASRRQTSYNEQFF
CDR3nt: TGTGCCAGCAGGAGACAGACCTCCTACAATGAGCAGTTCTTC

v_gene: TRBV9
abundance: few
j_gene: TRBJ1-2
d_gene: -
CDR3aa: CASTDSYGYTF
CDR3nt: TGTGCCAGCACGGACAGCTATGGCTACACCTTC

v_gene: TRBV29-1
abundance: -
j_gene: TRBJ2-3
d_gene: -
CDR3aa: CSVEVNAYTDTQYF
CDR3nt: TGCAGCGTTGAAGTTAACGCCTACACAGATACGCAGTATTTT

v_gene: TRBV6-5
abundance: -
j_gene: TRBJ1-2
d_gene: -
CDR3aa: CASSDFSPYGYTF
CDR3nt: TGTGCCAGCAGTGACTTTAGCCCTTACGGCTACACCTTC

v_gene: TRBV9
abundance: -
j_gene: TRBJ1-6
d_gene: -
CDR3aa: CASSVGQSSYNSPLHF
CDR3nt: TGTGCCAGCAGCGTAGGACAGAGCTCCTATAATTCACCCCTCCACTTT

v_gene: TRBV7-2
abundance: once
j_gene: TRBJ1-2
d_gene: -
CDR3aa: CASSLASLADNYGYTF
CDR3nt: TGTGCCAGCAGCTTAGCGTCGTTGGCAGATAACTATGGCTACACCTTC

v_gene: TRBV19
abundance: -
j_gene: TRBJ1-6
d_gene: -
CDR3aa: CASSIMGANNSPLHF
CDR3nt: TGTGCCAGTAGTATAATGGGCGCTAACAATTCACCCCTCCACTTT

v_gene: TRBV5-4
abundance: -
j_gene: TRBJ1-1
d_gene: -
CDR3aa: CASSWDIQAEAFF
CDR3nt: TGTGCCAGCAGCTGGGACATCCAGGCTGAAGCTTTCTTT

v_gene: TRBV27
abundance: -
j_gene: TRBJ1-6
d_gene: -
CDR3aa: CASSFGLSGRPKSSPPLHF
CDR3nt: TGTGCCAGCAGTTTCGGGTTGAGCGGGAGACCAAAATCCTCCCCACCCCTCCACTTT

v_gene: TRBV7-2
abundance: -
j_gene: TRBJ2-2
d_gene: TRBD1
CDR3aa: CASSQIQGANTGELFF
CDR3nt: TGTGCCAGCAGCCAAATACAGGGGGCGAACACCGGGGAGCTGTTTTTT

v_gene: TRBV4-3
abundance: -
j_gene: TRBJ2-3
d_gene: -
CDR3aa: CASSHSTSPGGTDTQYF
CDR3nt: TGCGCCAGCAGCCACTCTACCTCCCCAGGGGGCACAGATACGCAGTATTTT

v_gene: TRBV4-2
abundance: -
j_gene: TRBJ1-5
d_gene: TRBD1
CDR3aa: CASSQGGQGNQPQHF
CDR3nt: TGTGCCAGCAGCCAAGGAGGACAGGGCAATCAGCCCCAGCATTTT

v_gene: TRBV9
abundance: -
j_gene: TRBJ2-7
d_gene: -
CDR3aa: CASSVGSDPYEQYF
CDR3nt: TGTGCCAGCAGCGTCGGTAGCGACCCCTACGAGCAGTACTTC